Below are 14 T cell receptor beta chains sequenced from a single sample in a study of blood T cells in healthy people across ages. Then a second PCR, running about 6 to 12 cycles, was carried out with a sample-barcoded 5' primer and a J-beta primer mix. TCRdb recomputed calls from the 5' RACE reads with MiXCR, one row per CDR3 protein. The data show 600,000 to 850,000 distinct CDR3 sequences, 20% to 25% seen once. These data also featured in a second study, about T cells of mothers and their children.

Material for sequencing was blood. The source is a boy aged 5 to 17 in good health.

This clonotype showed up just a few times. The rearrangement uses TRBV4-3 and TRBJ1-4; D uncertain. CDR3 size: 15 residues. V lost 0 bases and J lost 4, with 9 bases in between. CDR1 is LGHNA, CDR2 YSLEER, per germline. The CDR3 loop reads CASSQDHGFNEKLFF. In DNA form, the CDR3 reads TGCGCCAGCAGCCAAGATCACGGGTTTAATGAAAAACTGTTTTTT.

The rearrangement links TRBV2 to TRBJ1-2, with 7 bases identical to TRBD1. The ends lost 8 bases at V and 0 bases at J; junction bases unmatched: 3. CDR3 size: 13 residues. CDR1 and CDR2 from the germline V gene are SNHLY and FYNNEI. The CDR3 nucleotides read TGTGCCAGCGACGGGACAGCTAACTATGGCTACACCTTC. This translates into CASDGTANYGYTF.

This clonotype was detected a few times. The junction departs from the called germline gene at one end, perhaps through a read error. The chain is built from TRBV29-1 and TRBJ2-7; no definite D call. Germline-derived CDR1 and CDR2 are SQVTM and ANQGSEA. This CDR3 has 13 residues. CDR3 DNA sequence: TGCAGCGCCGTCCCGGCCAGCTCCTACGAGCAGTGCTTC. It is translated as CSAVPASSYEQCF.

This clonotype has only a few counts. The V gene is TRBV9, the J gene TRBJ2-2, with 7 positions matching TRBD1. The V segment lost 8 bases and the J segment 3 bases; nucleotides outside the gene matches: 7. There are 14 residues in the CDR3. The germline gives CDR1 SGDLS, CDR2 YYNGEE. The DNA for the CDR3 is TGTGCCAGTACCGGACAGGACTACACCGGGGAGCTGTTTTTT. This encodes CASTGQDYTGELFF.

This clonotype was counted ten times or more. The gene calls are TRBV2 and TRBJ1-1; the D is unclear. Germline V gives CDR1 SNHLY, CDR2 FYNNEI. Between the trimmed V and J ends, which lost 1 base and 0 bases, there was a span of 6 bases. This CDR3 spans 14 amino acids. CDR3 coding DNA: TGTGCCAGCAGTGAAGGAGGGATGAACACTGAAGCTTTCTTT. Protein sequence: CASSEGGMNTEAFF.

The sample holds a few counts of this clonotype. The chain recombines TRBV12-5 with TRBJ2-5; TRBD2 agrees at 13 bases. With 1 base clipped from V and 5 bases from J, the junction kept 4 bases outside the gene matches. The germline V gene has CDR1 LGHNT and CDR2 FRNRAP. The CDR3 runs to 16 residues. CDR3: CASGLGGLAGTETQYF. CDR3 coding DNA: TGTGCTAGTGGTTTGGGGGGACTAGCGGGGACCGAGACCCAGTACTTC.

This clonotype was seen only a few times. The gene calls are TRBV6-1 and TRBJ1-4, with TRBD1 matching over 8 bases. Germline V lookup: CDR1 MNHNS, CDR2 SASEGT. The J segment lost 2 bases and the V segment lost 6 bases, leaving 14 bases of the junction unmatched. The CDR3 has 18 residues. CDR3 nucleotides: TGTGCCAGCAGGGACAGGGTTATATTAAATTTGACTAATGAAAAACTGTTTTTT. The encoded protein is CASRDRVILNLTNEKLFF.

The V and J genes are TRBV5-1 and TRBJ1-2; D is unclear. The V and J ends lost 4 bases and 8 bases respectively, with 21 bases between them. Germline-derived CDR1 and CDR2 are SGHRS and YFSETQ. There are 15 residues in the CDR3. CDR3: CASSQSGSGPRGYTF. The CDR3 DNA follows: TGCGCCAGCAGCCAAAGCGGTAGCGGTCCGCGGGGCTACACCTTC.

This chain connects TRBV21-1 to TRBJ2-7; the tabulated D call, TRBD2, remains unverified against the DNA. TRBV21-1 is assigned pseudogene status. The CDR3 contains 16 residues. The CDR3 DNA reads TGTGCCAGCAGCAAGGGGTGGGCGGGGAGCTCCTACGAGCAGTACTTC. This sequence encodes CASSKGWAGSSYEQYF.

The gene calls are TRBV2 and TRBJ2-3, with 7 bases aligning to TRBD1. CDR3 length: 12 amino acids. V dropped 8 bases and J dropped 6; count of bases not matched to a gene: 5. Looked up from germline, CDR1 is SNHLY and CDR2 is FYNNEI. In nucleotides, the CDR3 is TGTGCCAGCGGATCAGGGGGTGATACGCAGTATTTT. Its protein product is CASGSGGDTQYF.

The chain uses TRBV7-8 and TRBJ2-5; 10 bases agree with TRBD2. The J call is doubtful: the DNA matches TRBJ2-7 better. This CDR3 has 14 amino acids. Germline V CDR1 and CDR2: SGHVS, FQNEAQ. CDR3 amino acids: CASSASGSVYEQYF. CDR3 DNA: TGTGCCAGCAGCGCTAGCGGGAGTGTCTACGAGCAGTACTTC.

The genes are TRBV12-3 or TRBV12-4 and TRBJ2-3, with 7 bases that match TRBD2. This CDR3 has 11 residues. The ends lost 5 bases at V and 11 bases at J; junction bases unmatched: 4. This CDR3 is CASSPGGQQYF. The CDR3 DNA sequence: TGTGCCAGCAGTCCGGGGGGTCAGCAGTATTTT.

The chain combines TRBV9 with TRBJ2-7, with TRBD2 matching 8 bases. Losses at the gene ends were 2 bases for V and 5 bases for J; bases not matched to a gene: 9. There are 15 residues in the CDR3. Germline V gene lookup returns CDR1 SGDLS and CDR2 YYNGEE. The CDR3, as DNA: TGTGCCAGCAGCGTCGGGGGACCAGCGGGAGACGAGCAGTACTTC. Its protein is CASSVGGPAGDEQYF. The full variable domain, rest sourced from reference TRBV9 and TRBJ2-7, is DSGVTQTPKHLITATGQRVTLRCSPRSGDLSVYWYQQSLDQGLQFLIQYYNGEERAKGNILERFSAQQFPDLHSELNLSSLELGDSALYFCASSVGGPAGDEQYFGPGTRLTVT.

J is TRBJ2-5 and V is TRBV20-1; D possibly corresponds to TRBD1 (7 bases). The CDR3 loop spans 15 amino acids. Germline CDR1 DFQATT, CDR2 SNEGSKA (reference sequence). With 4 bases removed from V and 5 bases from J, the gap between germline ends came to 20 bases. CDR3 in amino acids: CSATKDREDLETQYF. For the CDR3, the DNA is TGCAGTGCTACCAAAGACAGGGAGGATTTGGAGACCCAGTACTTC.